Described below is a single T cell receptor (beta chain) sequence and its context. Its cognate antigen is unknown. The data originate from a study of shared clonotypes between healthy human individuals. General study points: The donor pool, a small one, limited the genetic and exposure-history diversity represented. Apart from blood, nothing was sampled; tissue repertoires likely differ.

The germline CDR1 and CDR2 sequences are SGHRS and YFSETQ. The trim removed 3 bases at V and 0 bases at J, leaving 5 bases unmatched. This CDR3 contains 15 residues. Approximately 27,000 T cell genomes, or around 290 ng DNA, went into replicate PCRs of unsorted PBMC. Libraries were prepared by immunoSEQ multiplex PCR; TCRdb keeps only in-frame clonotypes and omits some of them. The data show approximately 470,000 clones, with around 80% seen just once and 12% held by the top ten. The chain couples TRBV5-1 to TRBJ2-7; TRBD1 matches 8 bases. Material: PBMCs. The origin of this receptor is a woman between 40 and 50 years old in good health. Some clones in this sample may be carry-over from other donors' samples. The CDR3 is CASSSQGVSSYEQYF. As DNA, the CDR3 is TGCGCCAGCAGCTCACAGGGGGTCAGCTCCTACGAGCAGTACTTC.